The rows below give T cell receptor beta chains drawn from one sample of a study of blood T cell repertoires in COVID-19. Profiling relied on immunoSEQ multiplex PCR, and the TCRdb table lists in-frame clones only, not all of them. The sample lists 150,000 to 200,000 clones, about four fifths occurring once. Sequencing was carried out using peripheral blood. The receptors derive from a woman aged 80 or over with COVID-19, enrolled during active disease. The conserved cysteine and the conserved F or W are not part of the CDR3 here.

ASSLNAGPSYEQY | 13 | TRBJ2-7 | TRBV28
AWSVWGAGGYSPLH | 14 | TRBJ1-6 | TRBV30
ASSKGVSPTQETQY | 14 | TRBJ2-5 | TRBV7-9
ASSFPTPSGSTDTQY | 15 | TRBJ2-3 | TRBV27
SASLPSNYNEQF | 12 | TRBJ2-1 | TRBV20-1
ASIAGGRYEQY | 11 | TRBJ2-7 | TRBV2
ASSYTTGHRDGYT | 13 | TRBJ1-2 | TRBV6-7
ASRLLAGDEQF | 11 | TRBJ2-1 | TRBV12-3/TRBV12-4
ASSLSFGQYPEQY | 13 | TRBJ2-7 | TRBV27
ASRAGYRYT | 9 | TRBJ1-2 | TRBV6-5
ASSYAGTSQF | 10 | TRBJ2-1 | TRBV6-5
ASSFQIQETQY | 11 | TRBJ2-5 | TRBV5-4
SVGQGPPGKLF | 11 | TRBJ1-4 | TRBV29-1
ASSLNGGGADTQY | 13 | TRBJ2-3 | TRBV7-3
ATSSGGFRTKNIQY | 14 | TRBJ2-4 | TRBV15
ASSFQGASEKLF | 12 | TRBJ1-4 | TRBV27
ASSTDRGDYEQY | 12 | TRBJ2-7 | TRBV13
ASSLATGQNIQY | 12 | TRBJ2-4 | TRBV7-8
ASSFPDRGQDTQY | 13 | TRBJ2-3 | TRBV7-8
ASSTKPGGEQY | 11 | TRBJ2-7 | TRBV19
ASSLVGGDQPQH | 12 | TRBJ1-5 | TRBV5-5
ASSMAQGRAEAF | 12 | TRBJ1-1 | TRBV19
ASSLRLAAQGVDTQY | 15 | TRBJ2-3 | TRBV5-1
ASSRFIQSPYGYT | 13 | TRBJ1-2 | TRBV6-5
ASSGQPSTDTQY | 12 | TRBJ2-3 | TRBV5-1
ASSYDRRSYEQY | 12 | TRBJ2-7 | TRBV6-2/TRBV6-3
ASSPKWTYGYT | 11 | TRBJ1-2 | TRBV5-8
ASSSQGGSTDTQY | 13 | TRBJ2-3 | TRBV7-2
ASRETGDYGYT | 11 | TRBJ1-2 | TRBV2
ASSLDLLQGNTYEQY | 15 | TRBJ2-7 | TRBV7-9
AIRGGLGVTNTEAF | 14 | TRBJ1-1 | TRBV10-3
ASSGSGRPNNEQF | 13 | TRBJ2-1 | TRBV27
ASSIRAGGTEAF | 12 | TRBJ1-1 | TRBV19
ATSRVGSGRAINEQY | 15 | TRBJ2-7 | TRBV15
ASSEHIVSEQY | 11 | TRBJ2-7 | TRBV6-1
ASSLWGQGAYEKLF | 14 | TRBJ1-4 | TRBV28
ASSLRPGTEAF | 11 | TRBJ1-1 | TRBV7-9
ASSLMQGQGASNTQY | 15 | TRBJ2-3 | TRBV5-6
ASNTGGPIYNYGYT | 14 | TRBJ1-2 | TRBV7-9
AISEVAAYEQY | 11 | TRBJ2-7 | TRBV10-3
ASSPAWTLRKETQY | 14 | TRBJ2-5 | TRBV5-1
ASSLGGAGNTIY | 12 | TRBJ1-3 | TRBV27
ASIDPRGGEQY | 11 | TRBJ2-7 | TRBV25-1
ASSQNDQISQGDFAYEQY | 18 | TRBJ2-7 | TRBV5-4
ASSISVSGGHGYT | 13 | TRBJ1-2 | TRBV19
ASSQRLDRAFNQPQH | 15 | TRBJ1-5 | TRBV4-1
ASSLLYSGQGVTGELF | 16 | TRBJ2-2 | TRBV4-3
ASSPVGRERETQY | 13 | TRBJ2-5 | TRBV28
ASSLDRVTYNEQF | 13 | TRBJ2-1 | TRBV5-4
ASIKYRGRRLMANQPQH | 17 | TRBJ1-5 | TRBV21-1
ASSLAGLALRTGELF | 15 | TRBJ2-2 | TRBV5-1
SGKTGNKNIQY | 11 | TRBJ2-4 | TRBV29-1
ASSLGPHQGAF | 11 | TRBJ1-1 | TRBV5-8
AISEVRQGSNTGELF | 15 | TRBJ2-2 | TRBV10-3
ASSDSYEQY | 9 | TRBJ2-7 | TRBV6-1
ASSLGRQGAVRETQY | 15 | TRBJ2-5 | TRBV7-2
ASRERGDPPDTQY | 13 | TRBJ2-3 | TRBV6-5
ASSSSGGFYNEQF | 13 | TRBJ2-1 | TRBV5-5
ASRRGLAAYNEQF | 13 | TRBJ2-1 | TRBV9